This T cell receptor beta chain was retrieved from a study of blood T cells in healthy people across ages. The V gene lost 3 bases and the J gene lost 3 bases, with 14 bases spanning the gap. The length of the CDR3 is 15 residues. Looked up from germline, CDR1 is DFQATT and CDR2 is SNEGSKA (reference sequence). Alongside a J-beta primer mix, a sample-barcoded 5' primer served in a second PCR lasting about 7 to 12 cycles. TCRdb re-called the 5' RACE reads with MiXCR, one entry per CDR3 protein. The sample lists over 600,000 distinct CDR3 sequences, about half occurring once. This clonotype was seen once.

The specimen was blood. The sequence was collected from a man of 80 years or more in good health. This chain joins TRBV20-1 and TRBJ2-2, with D uncertain. The CDR3 loop is CSARRQEGYTGELFF. CDR3 coding DNA: TGCAGTGCTAGGCGGCAGGAAGGGTACACCGGGGAGCTGTTTTTT.